This TCR beta chain was identified during a study of shared clonotypes between healthy human individuals. The naive CD8 subset, CD45RO-negative cells positively selected for CCR7, excluded terminally differentiated effector memory CD45RA+ cells. The data were produced by immunoSEQ multiplex PCR, yet TCRdb's version contains in-frame clones alone and is incomplete. The sample lists approximately 650,000 clones; around 95% were seen once. Between the trimmed V and J ends, which lost 4 bases and 11 bases, there was a span of 18 bases. CDR1 is SGHNT, CDR2 YYREEE, per germline (reference sequence). The CDR3 covers 13 residues.

This clonotype was obtained from a woman in her 30s in good health. The J gene is TRBJ1-1, the V gene TRBV5-4; D remains unclear. The specimen sequenced was naive CD8+ T cells sorted from blood. CDR3 DNA sequence: TGTGCCAGCAGCCTAGGTTATAGAACCGTCGCTTTCTTT. Protein product: CASSLGYRTVAFF.